These 23 T cell receptor beta chains originate from one sample sequenced in a study of shared clonotypes between healthy human individuals. Assay used: immunoSEQ multiplex PCR; TCRdb lists only in-frame clones, some missing. This table holds about 2 million clones, roughly 94% found once. Sequencing used naive CD4+ T cells sorted from blood. Subset specified: CD45RA+ positively selected. The receptors here all came from a man aged 18 to 35 in good health.

The gene calls are TRBV4-3 and TRBJ2-1; the match to TRBD2 covers 7 bases. V trimming: 1 base; J trimming: 5 bases; junction bases outside the gene matches: 8. Germline CDR1 LGHNA, CDR2 YSLEER. The CDR3 consists of 16 residues. The CDR3 nucleotides are TGCGCCAGCAGCCAAGCGACTAGCCGGTACGACAATGAGCAGTTCTTC. Protein: CASSQATSRYDNEQFF.

The gene calls are TRBV10-2 and TRBJ1-2; D not resolved. CDR1 WSHSY and CDR2 SAAADI come from the germline V gene. There are 13 residues in the CDR3. V was pared by 1 base and J by 4 bases, with 7 bases between. CDR3 DNA sequence: TGCGCCAGCAGTGAGTTTGGTTCCTATGGCTACACCTTC. The encoded protein is CASSEFGSYGYTF.

This chain uses TRBV7-9 with TRBJ2-1; D gene unclear. V lost 5 bases to trimming and J lost 5 bases, with 4 bases between them. Germline V gene lookup returns CDR1 SEHNR and CDR2 FQNEAQ (reference sequence). This CDR3 contains 11 residues. In DNA, the CDR3 is TGTGCCAGCAGCCGGGACAATGAGCAGTTCTTC. Amino acid sequence: CASSRDNEQFF.

J is TRBJ2-1 and V is TRBV30, with 13 nucleotides matching TRBD2. The V gene's germline CDR1 is GTSNPN and CDR2 SVGIG (reference sequence). The CDR3 is 15 amino acids. The V gene end was trimmed by 5 bases and the J gene end by 9 bases; junction bases not matched to a gene: 10. The CDR3 sequence is CAWSFGLAGESEQFF. DNA for the CDR3: TGTGCCTGGTCCTTTGGACTAGCGGGAGAGAGTGAGCAGTTCTTC.

This clone appeared once. V usage is TRBV5-3 and J usage is TRBJ2-7; 9 nucleotides match TRBD1. TRBV5-3 is labeled an ORF, and its function is uncertain. This CDR3 is built from 16 residues. Germline trimming cut 2 bases from V and 4 bases from J; bases unmatched to any gene: 10. The chain's CDR3 is CARSLRIGTGWYEQYF. The CDR3 coding sequence is TGTGCCAGAAGCTTAAGGATCGGGACAGGGTGGTACGAGCAGTACTTC.

CDR3 in amino acids: CASSLATVNQPQHF. CDR3 DNA: TGTGCCAGCAGCTTAGCTACAGTTAATCAGCCCCAGCATTTT. The chain links TRBV11-2 to TRBJ1-5; D gene uncertain. Trimming took 1 base from V and 4 from J, leaving 8 bases between them. Germline V gene lookup returns CDR1 SGHAT and CDR2 FQNNGV. The CDR3 is made up of 14 amino acids. Drawing the rest from reference TRBV11-2 and TRBJ1-5, the complete variable domain is EAGVAQSPRYKIIEKRQSVAFWCNPISGHATLYWYQQILGQGPKLLIQFQNNGVVDDSQLPKDRFSAERLKGVDSTLKIQPAKLEDSAVYLCASSLATVNQPQHFGDGTRLSIL.

A note on this clone: A much larger clone lies one base from this, so it may be a read error. The genes are TRBV7-9 and TRBJ2-1; 9 bases fit TRBD1. The CDR3 runs to 15 residues. In germline, CDR1 is SEHNR, CDR2 FQNEAQ (reference sequence). V trimming: 5 bases; J trimming: 1 base; junction bases outside the gene matches: 3. CDR3 residues: CASSHGQGSYNEQFF. The CDR3 region has the DNA TGTGCCAGCAGCCACGGACAGGGGTCCTACAATGAGCAGTTCTTC.

The chain carries TRBV27 and TRBJ2-3; possibly TRBD1 for D (8 bases). Trimming shortened V by 4 bases and J by 4 bases, and 15 bases separated the two germline ends. The CDR3 length is 15 residues. Germline V lookup: CDR1 MNHEY, CDR2 SMNVEV (reference sequence). CDR3 nucleotides: TGTGCCAGCAGTTACCAGGGGGCGGGAGCAGATACGCAGTATTTT. This codes for CASSYQGAGADTQYF.

The J gene is TRBJ2-1, the V gene TRBV9; the match to TRBD1 covers 8 bases. J was trimmed by 6 bases and V by 3 bases; bases with no gene match: 23. This CDR3 is 20 amino acids long. CDR1 SGDLS and CDR2 YYNGEE come from the germline V gene. In DNA, the CDR3 is TGTGCCAGCAGCGAGGGACCGGGACAGGAATTCGCAGCAGGGGGCAATGAGCAGTTCTTC. The encoded protein is CASSEGPGQEFAAGGNEQFF.

The chain employs TRBV27 and TRBJ1-2; 7 bases are shared with TRBD1. This CDR3 is built from 13 residues. V shed 5 bases, J shed 7 bases, and the junction held 7 bases outside the gene matches. The germline V gene encodes CDR1 MNHEY and CDR2 SMNVEV (reference sequence). The chain's CDR3 is CASSLRDSSGYTF. The CDR3 nucleotides are TGTGCCAGCAGTCTCCGGGACAGTAGTGGCTACACCTTC.

J is TRBJ1-2 and V is TRBV30, with D unclear. Trimming left V 0 bases short and J 0 bases short, with 14 bases between. The CDR3 runs to 16 residues. Looked up from germline, CDR1 is GTSNPN and CDR2 is SVGIG (reference sequence). The CDR3 protein is CAWSVRRLISNYGYTF. DNA for the CDR3: TGTGCCTGGAGTGTAAGGCGGCTCATATCTAACTATGGCTACACCTTC.

J is TRBJ1-1 and V is TRBV18; D remains unclear. V was shortened by 3 bases and J by 5 bases, with 7 bases between the two germline ends. CDR3 length: 12 amino acids. Germline V CDR1 and CDR2: KGHSH, LQKENI. The CDR3 loop reads CASSPGETEAFF. For the CDR3, the DNA is TGTGCCAGCTCACCCGGAGAGACTGAAGCTTTCTTT.

This clone was seen once. The gene calls are TRBV2 and TRBJ2-7, with TRBD1 as a possible D gene (6 bases). The germline V and J ends were trimmed by 6 bases and 3 bases, with 9 bases remaining between them. Per the germline V gene, CDR1 is SNHLY and CDR2 is FYNNEI. The CDR3 has 12 residues. CDR3 sequence reads: CASRSQGYEQYF. Here the CDR3 DNA reads TGTGCCAGCAGGTCACAGGGCTACGAGCAGTACTTC.

The V gene is TRBV5-1, the J gene TRBJ2-7; 8 nucleotides line up with TRBD2. There are 15 residues in the CDR3. After removal of 4 bases from V and 3 bases from J, the junction contained 9 bases not matched to a gene. CDR1 SGHRS and CDR2 YFSETQ come from the germline V gene. The CDR3 DNA sequence: TGCGCCAGCAGCCTGGGACTAGGGGAGGGCTACGAGCAGTACTTC. Its protein product is CASSLGLGEGYEQYF.

The chain employs TRBV28 and TRBJ2-7; D tentatively fits TRBD1 or TRBD2 (6 bases each). The CDR3 runs 14 residues. Per germline, CDR1 MDHEN and CDR2 SYDVKM. Trimming took off 6 bases at V and 2 bases at J, with 14 bases between the two ends. CDR3 in amino acids: CASSQGGPTYEQYF. The CDR3 DNA reads as TGTGCCAGCAGCCAAGGGGGGCCTACCTACGAGCAGTACTTC. Full variable domain (rest looked up from reference TRBV28 and TRBJ2-7): DVKVTQSSRYLVKRTGEKVFLECVQDMDHENMFWYRQDPGLGLRLIYFSYDVKMKEKGDIPEGYSVSREKKERFSLILESASTNQTSMYLCASSQGGPTYEQYFGPGTRLTVT.

The genes are TRBV4-1 and TRBJ1-4; the match to TRBD1 covers 8 bases. Germline assignment: CDR1 MGHRA and CDR2 YSYEKL. V lost 1 base to trimming and J lost 5 bases; unmatched junction nucleotides: 3. This CDR3 has 15 residues. The CDR3 nucleotides are TGCGCCAGCAGCCAAGTCGGACAGGGAAATGAAAAACTGTTTTTT. Protein product: CASSQVGQGNEKLFF.

V usage is TRBV10-2 and J usage is TRBJ1-3; D remains unclear. Per germline, CDR1 WSHSY and CDR2 SAAADI. Trimming removed 5 bases from V and 3 bases from J, with 8 bases in between. CDR3 size: 13 residues. CDR3 nucleotide sequence: TGCGCCAGCAGTCGACTATTTGGAAACACCATATATTTT. This gives the protein CASSRLFGNTIYF.

This chain links TRBV5-1 with TRBJ2-7; TRBD2 aligns across 7 bases. J was trimmed by 6 bases and V by 3 bases; bases with no gene match: 6. Germline CDR1 and CDR2: SGHRS and YFSETQ. This CDR3 spans 13 amino acids. The CDR3 DNA reads TGCGCCAGCAGCTCGGGGGGAGCGGGCGAGCAGTACTTC. It specifies CASSSGGAGEQYF.

This clone appeared once. The V gene is TRBV29-1, the J gene TRBJ2-7; 9 bases are shared with TRBD1. CDR3 length: 17 residues. Germline-derived CDR1 and CDR2 are SQVTM and ANQGSEA. The ends lost 7 bases at V and 1 base at J; junction bases unmatched: 17. CDR3 loop: CSAGGVQGAHRSYEQYF. CDR3 DNA sequence: TGCAGCGCTGGGGGGGTACAGGGGGCTCACCGATCCTACGAGCAGTACTTC.

The J gene is TRBJ2-3, the V gene TRBV5-4, with D perhaps matching TRBD2 (5 bases). Germline V gene data show CDR1 as SGHNT and CDR2 as YYREEE (reference sequence). This CDR3 comprises 12 residues. The V gene lost 0 bases and the J gene lost 10 bases, with 9 bases spanning the gap. The chain's CDR3 is CASSLGLSPQYF. CDR3 DNA sequence: TGTGCCAGCAGCTTGGGACTATCTCCGCAGTATTTT.

This clone appeared a few times. The rearrangement uses TRBV5-4 and TRBJ2-5; D gene ambiguous. Germline V gene sequence: CDR1 SGHNT, CDR2 YYREEE (reference sequence). V lost 0 bases and J lost 2, with 5 bases in between. This CDR3 comprises 13 residues. The CDR3, as DNA: TGTGCCAGCAGCTTGGTCCAGCAAGAGACCCAGTACTTC. This translates into CASSLVQQETQYF.

This rearrangement joins TRBV4-1 to TRBJ2-3; D gene ambiguous. V was pared by 0 bases and J by 2 bases, with 9 bases between. The CDR3 spans 15 residues. The germline gives CDR1 MGHRA, CDR2 YSYEKL. The CDR3 loop reads CASSQDTFYTDTQYF. CDR3 DNA sequence: TGCGCCAGCAGCCAAGATACTTTTTACACAGATACGCAGTATTTT.

V gene TRBV6-5 combines with J gene TRBJ1-2; 8 nucleotides align to TRBD1. CDR3 length: 14 amino acids. Germline V gives CDR1 MNHEY, CDR2 SVGAGI. V lost 4 bases and J lost 5; bases outside the gene matches: 6. In DNA form, the CDR3 reads TGTGCCAGCAGTTTTGGACAGGGCGGGTATGGCTACACCTTC. Encoded protein: CASSFGQGGYGYTF.